A single sample gave rise to the 30 T cell receptor beta chains below, sequenced in a study of shared clonotypes between healthy human individuals. Produced via immunoSEQ multiplex PCR; TCRdb's table is partial and in-frame only. Seen here are around 2.5 million clones, roughly 93% observed once, and the top ten hold roughly 0.36%. Sequenced sample: naive CD4+ T cells from PBMCs. Noted subset: CD45RA+ positively selected. These receptors all come from a man between 18 and 35 years old in good health. Some clones in this sample may be carry-over from other donors' samples.

The rearrangement joins TRBV5-1 to TRBJ2-3; TRBD2 agrees at 13 bases. The CDR3 has 19 residues. V dropped 2 bases and J dropped 3; count of bases not matched to a gene: 12. The germline V gene encodes CDR1 SGHRS and CDR2 YFSETQ. CDR3 in DNA: TGCGCCAGCAGCTTCGGACTAGCGGGAGACGGGGGTCGTACAGATACGCAGTATTTT. Encoded protein: CASSFGLAGDGGRTDTQYF.

J is TRBJ2-1 and V is TRBV11-1; perhaps TRBD1 as D (6 bases). Germline V gene sequence: CDR1 SGHAT, CDR2 FQDESV (reference sequence). The CDR3 runs 13 residues. The germline V and J ends were trimmed by 4 bases and 6 bases, with 10 bases remaining between them. The CDR3 sequence is CASSSLGGNEQFF. The DNA of the CDR3 is TGTGCCAGCAGCTCTTTAGGGGGCAATGAGCAGTTCTTC.

The chain employs TRBV7-6 and TRBJ2-4; 12 bases are a match to TRBD2. This CDR3 has 16 amino acids. The germline V gene has CDR1 SGHVS and CDR2 FNYEAQ. Losses at the gene ends were 1 base for V and 6 bases for J; bases not matched to a gene: 4. As DNA, the CDR3 is TGTGCCAGCAGCTTAGAGGCTAGCGGGAGGGCAAACATTCAGTACTTC. Encoded protein: CASSLEASGRANIQYF. Complete variable domain (other parts from reference TRBV7-6 and TRBJ2-4): GAGVSQSPRYKVTKRGQDVALRCDPISGHVSLYWYRQALGQGPEFLTYFNYEAQQDKSGLPNDRFSAERPEGSISTLTIQRTEQRDSAMYRCASSLEASGRANIQYFGAGTRLSVL.

V and J are TRBV4-1 and TRBJ2-7, with 10 bases aligning to TRBD2. CDR1 and CDR2 from the germline V gene are MGHRA and YSYEKL. V was pared by 2 bases and J by 2 bases, with 9 bases of the junction left unmatched. The CDR3 runs 17 residues. CDR3 loop: CASSQLAGASLPYEQYF. The CDR3 nucleotides read TGCGCCAGCAGCCAACTAGCGGGGGCTTCCCTTCCCTACGAGCAGTACTTC.

J is TRBJ2-7 and V is TRBV11-3, with D perhaps TRBD1 or TRBD2 (5 bases each). V lost 5 bases and J 5 bases, leaving 10 bases between the germline ends. Germline lookup yields CDR1 SGHNT and CDR2 YENEEA. The CDR3 spans 12 residues. CDR3 bases: TGTGCCAGCAGCGCTGGGACGGACGAGCAGTACTTC. Its translation is CASSAGTDEQYF.

This clone has a single count. V usage is TRBV2 and J usage is TRBJ2-1; 9 nucleotides agree with TRBD2. The CDR3 extends over 15 amino acids. Trimming at V came to 8 bases and at J to 2 bases, leaving 7 bases not matched to a gene. Germline V gene sequence: CDR1 SNHLY, CDR2 FYNNEI. The CDR3 DNA reads TGTGCCAGCGGGGGCGGGAGGGGCGCCTACAATGAGCAGTTCTTC. Protein sequence: CASGGGRGAYNEQFF.

This clone is a singleton in its sample. The J gene is TRBJ2-7, the V gene TRBV5-6; TRBD1 aligns across 9 bases. The V gene's germline CDR1 is SGHDT and CDR2 YYEEEE. Trimming removed 3 bases from V and 2 bases from J; junction bases left unmatched: 6. The CDR3 sequence is 15 residues long. CDR3: CASSSGTGTTYEQYF. CDR3 DNA sequence: TGTGCCAGCAGCTCCGGGACAGGGACTACCTACGAGCAGTACTTC.

The gene calls are TRBV19 and TRBJ2-7, with TRBD1 matching 9 bases. V lost 1 base to trimming and J lost 0 bases; unmatched junction nucleotides: 7. Germline V CDR1 and CDR2: LNHDA, SQIVND (reference sequence). The CDR3 runs to 17 residues. The CDR3 region is CASSIGAGTGISYEQYF. CDR3 bases: TGTGCCAGTAGTATAGGCGCGGGGACAGGGATCTCCTACGAGCAGTACTTC. Filled out from reference TRBV19 and TRBJ2-7, the complete variable domain reads DGGITQSPKYLFRKEGQNVTLSCEQNLNHDAMYWYRQDPGQGLRLIYYSQIVNDFQKGDIAEGYSVSREKKESFPLTVTSAQKNPTAFYLCASSIGAGTGISYEQYFGPGTRLTVT.

The gene calls are TRBV9 and TRBJ1-1, with unresolved D. This CDR3 spans 16 amino acids. The ends were cut back, 4 bases at V and 7 bases at J, with 23 bases in the middle. From germline, CDR1 is SGDLS and CDR2 YYNGEE. The CDR3 reads CASSSQIGASSYEAFF. CDR3 coding DNA: TGTGCCAGCAGCTCTCAGATAGGAGCTAGCTCGTATGAAGCTTTCTTT.

This clone was counted once. The V call is TRBV28, the J call TRBJ2-7, with TRBD2 matching over 9 bases. The CDR3 contains 14 residues. Trimming at V came to 6 bases and at J to 6 bases, leaving 9 bases not matched to a gene. Per the germline V gene, CDR1 is MDHEN and CDR2 is SYDVKM. CDR3 bases: TGTGCCAGCAGACCCTTAGCGGGAGAGGCCGAGCAGTACTTC. Protein sequence: CASRPLAGEAEQYF.

CDR3 in amino acids: CASSLATKISSGELFF. The CDR3 region has the DNA TGTGCCAGCAGCTTGGCAACTAAGATTAGTTCCGGGGAGCTGTTTTTT. The rearrangement uses TRBV5-4 and TRBJ2-2; no definite D call. Germline values: CDR1 SGHNT, CDR2 YYREEE (reference sequence). Trimming stripped 0 bases from V and 6 bases from J, with 15 bases between. The CDR3 is made up of 16 amino acids.

The chain has TRBV16 and TRBJ2-7, with 10 bases fitting TRBD1. Germline V gives CDR1 KGHSY, CDR2 FQNENV. V shed 5 bases and J 7 bases; nucleotides not matched to a gene: 11. The CDR3 consists of 15 residues. CDR3 amino acids: CASSRGQGRFGEQYF. CDR3 DNA: TGTGCCAGCAGCAGGGGACAGGGGAGGTTCGGGGAGCAGTACTTC.

This chain links TRBV5-1 with TRBJ2-3; D remains unclear. Trimming pared 1 base from V and 1 base from J, leaving 10 bases between. The CDR3 has 15 residues. The germline V gene has CDR1 SGHRS and CDR2 YFSETQ. CDR3 nucleotides: TGCGCCAGCAGCTTGCCCCTTTCGGGCACAGATACGCAGTATTTT. Its translation is CASSLPLSGTDTQYF.

The chain is built from TRBV27 and TRBJ2-1; 10 nucleotides agree with TRBD2. The CDR3 length is 20 residues. Germline CDR1 and CDR2: MNHEY and SMNVEV (reference sequence). V lost 5 bases to trimming and J lost 5 bases; unmatched junction nucleotides: 21. The CDR3 region is CASSLKPTSGSYPFDNEQFF. The DNA of the CDR3 is TGTGCCAGCAGTCTCAAACCGACTAGCGGGTCTTACCCCTTTGACAATGAGCAGTTCTTC.

J is TRBJ1-1 and V is TRBV5-1; 9 bases map to TRBD1. This CDR3 has 14 residues. Trimming took 3 bases from V and 4 from J; bases not matched to a gene: 4. CDR1 SGHRS and CDR2 YFSETQ come from the germline V gene. The CDR3 reads CASSSPGQGTEAFF. The CDR3 DNA reads as TGCGCCAGCAGCTCGCCGGGACAGGGCACTGAAGCTTTCTTT.

Of note for this clone: In the same sample, other DNA sequences code for this CDR3. The chain recombines TRBV5-1 with TRBJ2-1; D possibly corresponds to TRBD2 (6 bases). V was shortened by 2 bases and J by 3 bases, with 9 bases between the two germline ends. Per germline, CDR1 SGHRS and CDR2 YFSETQ. The CDR3 has 14 amino acids. The CDR3 sequence: CASSLSAGYNEQFF. The CDR3 DNA follows: TGCGCCAGCAGCTTATCAGCGGGCTACAATGAGCAGTTCTTC.

The chain is built from TRBV10-3 and TRBJ2-5; D tentatively reads TRBD1 or TRBD2 (5 bases each). The V end was cut by 8 bases, the J end by 2 bases, with 12 bases between. This CDR3 is built from 13 residues. Germline V gives CDR1 ENHRY, CDR2 SYGVKD. CDR3 protein: CAIAGTGQETQYF. The CDR3 DNA reads TGTGCCATCGCCGGGACGGGGCAAGAGACCCAGTACTTC.

The CDR3 DNA follows: TGTGCCAGCAGTTCGACAGGGGGCGTTGGCTACACCTTC. This gives the protein CASSSTGGVGYTF. V is TRBV27 and J is TRBJ1-2, with TRBD1 matching 10 bases. Trimming removed 4 bases from V and 7 bases from J; junction bases left unmatched: 3. The germline CDR1 and CDR2 sequences are MNHEY and SMNVEV (reference sequence). This CDR3 spans 13 amino acids.

The chain has TRBV7-3 and TRBJ2-2; 8 positions agree with TRBD2. V lost 4 bases to trimming and J lost 7 bases; unmatched junction nucleotides: 17. Per germline, CDR1 SGHTA and CDR2 FQGTGA. The CDR3 is 18 amino acids. CDR3 DNA sequence: TGTGCCAGCAGCTCCCACCCCGGAGCGGGAGATCGTATCGGGGAGCTGTTTTTT. Translation gives CASSSHPGAGDRIGELFF.

This chain connects TRBV7-9 to TRBJ1-1, with unresolved D. The CDR3 extends over 12 amino acids. The germline CDR1 and CDR2 sequences are SEHNR and FQNEAQ (reference sequence). Trimming removed 6 bases from V and 0 bases from J, with 5 bases in between. This CDR3 is CASRNLNTEAFF. CDR3 nucleotide sequence: TGTGCCAGCAGAAACTTGAACACTGAAGCTTTCTTT.

The chain combines TRBV6-1 with TRBJ2-7; 10 bases fit TRBD1. V lost 3 bases and J lost 3; bases outside the gene matches: 8. Germline V gene data show CDR1 as MNHNS and CDR2 as SASEGT. This CDR3 contains 16 residues. CDR3 sequence reads: CASSEATGGVIYEQYF. The CDR3 nucleotides read TGTGCCAGCAGTGAGGCGACAGGGGGCGTTATCTACGAGCAGTACTTC.

This sequence joins TRBV5-6 and TRBJ2-3; 7 bases align to TRBD2. V was pared by 4 bases and J by 6 bases, with 11 bases of the junction left unmatched. The germline gives CDR1 SGHDT, CDR2 YYEEEE. This CDR3 spans 15 amino acids. CDR3 nucleotides: TGTGCCAGCAGCGTCGGACTAGTTTATGAGGATACGCAGTATTTT. This sequence encodes CASSVGLVYEDTQYF.

The rearrangement uses TRBV5-1 and TRBJ2-5; a possible D gene is TRBD2 (5 bases). V gave up 3 bases and J gave up 2 bases, with 8 bases separating them. Germline-derived CDR1 and CDR2 are SGHRS and YFSETQ. The CDR3 is 13 amino acids. The CDR3: CASSSSFQETQYF. Written as DNA, the CDR3 is TGCGCCAGCAGCTCTAGCTTTCAAGAGACCCAGTACTTC.

The chain combines TRBV28 with TRBJ1-5; possible D gene TRBD1, 6 bases. The CDR3 covers 17 residues. V was trimmed by 3 bases and J by 3 bases, leaving 18 bases between them. Germline V gene lookup returns CDR1 MDHEN and CDR2 SYDVKM. CDR3 coding DNA: TGTGCCAGCAGTTTTCGGGCGGGCAGGGGCCTCAATCAGCCCCAGCATTTT. This sequence encodes CASSFRAGRGLNQPQHF.

This rearrangement joins TRBV4-3 to TRBJ2-3; D gene ambiguous. The germline CDR1 and CDR2 sequences are LGHNA and YSLEER. This CDR3 spans 14 amino acids. V gave up 5 bases and J gave up 0 bases, with 9 bases separating them. This chain's CDR3 is CASSIQVSTDTQYF. The CDR3 DNA is TGCGCCAGCAGCATCCAAGTTAGCACAGATACGCAGTATTTT.

This clone has only one observation. Written as DNA, the CDR3 is TGTGCCAGCAGCGCCACAGGCCCGGAGACCCAGTACTTC. Translation gives CASSATGPETQYF. The gene calls are TRBV7-3 and TRBJ2-5, with TRBD1 as a possible D gene (5 bases). Germline V gene data show CDR1 as SGHTA and CDR2 as FQGTGA. V was cut by 5 bases and J by 5 bases, with 12 bases left in between. This CDR3 contains 13 residues.

The genes are TRBV14 and TRBJ2-4; 8 nucleotides line up with TRBD2. CDR3 length: 14 amino acids. The V and J ends lost 5 bases and 3 bases, in that order; junction bases with no gene match: 3. Germline CDR1 and CDR2: SGHDN and FVKESK. CDR3 protein: CASSATSGKNIQYF. CDR3 bases: TGTGCCAGCAGCGCTACTAGCGGCAAAAACATTCAGTACTTC.

The V call is TRBV6-5, the J call TRBJ2-5, with 7 bases fitting TRBD2. In germline, CDR1 is MNHEY, CDR2 SVGAGI. V dropped 7 bases and J dropped 4; count of bases not matched to a gene: 6. The CDR3 is 13 amino acids. The CDR3 region has the DNA TGTGCCAGCACCCGCCCGGGAGGAGAGACCCAGTACTTC. Protein: CASTRPGGETQYF.

The chain combines TRBV6-6 with TRBJ1-1; 10 positions agree with TRBD1. The germline V gene has CDR1 MNHNY and CDR2 SVGAGI (reference sequence). The CDR3 length is 14 residues. Trimming at V came to 10 bases and at J to 5 bases, leaving 10 bases not matched to a gene. CDR3 sequence (DNA): TGTGCCATGAAGTCGGGACAGGGGAAAACTGAAGCTTTCTTT. It encodes CAMKSGQGKTEAFF.

As for this clone: In the same sample, other DNA sequences code for this CDR3. The gene calls are TRBV28 and TRBJ2-5, with D unresolved. Germline V gives CDR1 MDHEN, CDR2 SYDVKM. The V gene lost 3 bases and the J gene lost 6 bases, with 8 bases spanning the gap. This CDR3 comprises 12 residues. In DNA, the CDR3 is TGTGCCAGCAGTTTTGAGAGAAAGACCCAGTACTTC. Translating gives CASSFERKTQYF.